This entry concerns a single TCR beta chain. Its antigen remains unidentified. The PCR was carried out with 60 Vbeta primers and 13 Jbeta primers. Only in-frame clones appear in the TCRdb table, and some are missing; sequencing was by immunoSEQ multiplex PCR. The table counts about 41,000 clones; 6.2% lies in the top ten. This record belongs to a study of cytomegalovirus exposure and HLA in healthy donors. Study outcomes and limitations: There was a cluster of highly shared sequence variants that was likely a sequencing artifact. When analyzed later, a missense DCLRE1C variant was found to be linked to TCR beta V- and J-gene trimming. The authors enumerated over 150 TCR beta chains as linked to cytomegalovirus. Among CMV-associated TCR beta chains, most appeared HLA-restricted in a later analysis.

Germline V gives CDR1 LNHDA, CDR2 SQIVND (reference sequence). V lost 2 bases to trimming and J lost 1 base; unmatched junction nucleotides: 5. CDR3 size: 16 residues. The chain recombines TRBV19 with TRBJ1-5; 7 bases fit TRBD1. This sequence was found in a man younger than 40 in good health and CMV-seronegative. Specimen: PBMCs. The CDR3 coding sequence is TGTGCCAGTAGTATATCACAGGGGCCGAGCAATCAGCCCCAGCATTTT. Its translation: CASSISQGPSNQPQHF. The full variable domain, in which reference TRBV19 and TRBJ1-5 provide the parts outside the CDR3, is DGGITQSPKYLFRKEGQNVTLSCEQNLNHDAMYWYRQDPGQGLRLIYYSQIVNDFQKGDIAEGYSVSREKKESFPLTVTSAQKNPTAFYLCASSISQGPSNQPQHFGDGTRLSIL.